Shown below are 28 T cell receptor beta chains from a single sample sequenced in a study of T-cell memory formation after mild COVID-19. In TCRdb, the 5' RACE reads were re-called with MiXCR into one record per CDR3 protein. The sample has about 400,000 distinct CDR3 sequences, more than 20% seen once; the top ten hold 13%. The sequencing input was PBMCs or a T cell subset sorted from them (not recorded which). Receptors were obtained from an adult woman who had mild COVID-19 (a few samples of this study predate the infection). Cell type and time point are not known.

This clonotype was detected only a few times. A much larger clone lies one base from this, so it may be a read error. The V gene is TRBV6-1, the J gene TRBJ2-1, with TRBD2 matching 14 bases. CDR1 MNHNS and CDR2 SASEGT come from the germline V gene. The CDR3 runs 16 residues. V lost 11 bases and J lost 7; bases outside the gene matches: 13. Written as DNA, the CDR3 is TGTGCCGTCAGTGAACCTCGACTAGCGGGGGGGAATGAGCAGTTCTTC. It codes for CAVSEPRLAGGNEQFF.

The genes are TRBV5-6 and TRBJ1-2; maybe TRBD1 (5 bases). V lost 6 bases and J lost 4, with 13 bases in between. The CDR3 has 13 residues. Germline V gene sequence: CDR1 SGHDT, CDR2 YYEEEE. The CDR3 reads CASTFGGSYGYTF. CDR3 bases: TGTGCCAGCACCTTCGGGGGATCCTATGGCTACACCTTC.

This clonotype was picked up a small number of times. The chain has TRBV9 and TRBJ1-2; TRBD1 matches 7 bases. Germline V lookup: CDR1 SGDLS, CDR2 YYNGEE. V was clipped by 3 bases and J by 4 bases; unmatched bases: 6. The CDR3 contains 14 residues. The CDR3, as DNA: TGTGCCAGCAGCGCCTCGACAGGGAGCTATGGCTACACCTTC. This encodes CASSASTGSYGYTF.

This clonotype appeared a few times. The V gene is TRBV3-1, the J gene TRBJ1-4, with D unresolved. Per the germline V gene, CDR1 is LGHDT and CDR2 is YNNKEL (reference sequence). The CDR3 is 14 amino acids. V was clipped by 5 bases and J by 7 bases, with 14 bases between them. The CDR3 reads CASSSSTAIEKLFF. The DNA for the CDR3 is TGTGCCAGCAGCTCCTCCACGGCTATTGAAAAACTGTTTTTT.

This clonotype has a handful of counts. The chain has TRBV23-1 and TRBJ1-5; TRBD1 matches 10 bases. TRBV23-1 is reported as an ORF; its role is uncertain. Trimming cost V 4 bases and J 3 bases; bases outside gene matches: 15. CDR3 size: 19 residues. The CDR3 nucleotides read TGCGCCAGCAGTCCAAGCTCAGACAGGGGGCGTGAAAACAATCAGCCCCAGCATTTT. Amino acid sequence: CASSPSSDRGRENNQPQHF.

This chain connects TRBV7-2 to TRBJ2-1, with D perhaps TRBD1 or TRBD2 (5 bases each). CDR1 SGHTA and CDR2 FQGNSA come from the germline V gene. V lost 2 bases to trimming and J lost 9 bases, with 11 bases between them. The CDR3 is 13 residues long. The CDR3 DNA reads TGTGCCAGCAGCTTAAAGTCTGGGGGTGAGCAGTTCTTC. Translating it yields CASSLKSGGEQFF. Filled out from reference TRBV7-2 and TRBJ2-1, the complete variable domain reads GAGVSQSPSNKVTEKGKDVELRCDPISGHTALYWYRQSLGQGLEFLIYFQGNSAPDKSGLPSDRFSAERTGGSVSTLTIQRTQQEDSAVYLCASSLKSGGEQFFGPGTRLTVL.

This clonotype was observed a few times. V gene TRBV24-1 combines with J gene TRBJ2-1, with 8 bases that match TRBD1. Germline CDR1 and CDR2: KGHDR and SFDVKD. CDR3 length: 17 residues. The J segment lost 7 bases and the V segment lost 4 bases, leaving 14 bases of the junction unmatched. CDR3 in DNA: TGTGCCACCAGTGACCCCGGGACAGGAAGGGTTAGGAATGAGCAGTTCTTC. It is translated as CATSDPGTGRVRNEQFF.

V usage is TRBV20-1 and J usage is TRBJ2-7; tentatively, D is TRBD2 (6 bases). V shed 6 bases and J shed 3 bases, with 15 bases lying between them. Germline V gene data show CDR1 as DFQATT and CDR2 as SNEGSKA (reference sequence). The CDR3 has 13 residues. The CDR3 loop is CSALAGFSYEQYF. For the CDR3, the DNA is TGCAGTGCCCTTGCGGGGTTTAGCTACGAGCAGTACTTC.

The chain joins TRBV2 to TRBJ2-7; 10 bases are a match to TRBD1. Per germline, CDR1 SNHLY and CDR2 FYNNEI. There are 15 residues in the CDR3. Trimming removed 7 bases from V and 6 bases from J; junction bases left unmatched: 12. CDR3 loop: CASTYYGQGVSEQYF. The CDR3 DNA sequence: TGTGCCAGCACCTACTATGGACAGGGGGTAAGCGAGCAGTACTTC.

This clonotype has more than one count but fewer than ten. The chain's CDR3 is CASSLLGRRTEAFF. In DNA form, the CDR3 reads TGTGCCAGCAGTTTACTTGGTAGGCGCACTGAAGCTTTCTTT. The chain employs TRBV27 and TRBJ1-1; D ambiguous. V was pared by 2 bases and J by 4 bases, with 11 bases between. CDR1 and CDR2 (germline): MNHEY, SMNVEV (reference sequence). CDR3 length: 14 amino acids.

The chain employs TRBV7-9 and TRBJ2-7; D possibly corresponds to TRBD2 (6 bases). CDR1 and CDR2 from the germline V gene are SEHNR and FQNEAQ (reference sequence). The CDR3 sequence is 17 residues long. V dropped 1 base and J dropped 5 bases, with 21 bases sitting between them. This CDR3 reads CASSLGGFGTPDHEQYF. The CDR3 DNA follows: TGTGCCAGCAGCTTAGGGGGCTTCGGGACTCCCGACCACGAGCAGTACTTC.

The CDR3 here is CSARGGTSGSPTYEQYF. As DNA, the CDR3 is TGCAGTGCTAGAGGTGGGACTAGCGGGTCCCCGACCTACGAGCAGTACTTC. The genes are TRBV20-1 and TRBJ2-7, with TRBD2 matching 12 bases. The germline V gene has CDR1 DFQATT and CDR2 SNEGSKA (reference sequence). V was clipped by 1 base and J by 2 bases; unmatched bases: 9. The CDR3 loop spans 17 amino acids.

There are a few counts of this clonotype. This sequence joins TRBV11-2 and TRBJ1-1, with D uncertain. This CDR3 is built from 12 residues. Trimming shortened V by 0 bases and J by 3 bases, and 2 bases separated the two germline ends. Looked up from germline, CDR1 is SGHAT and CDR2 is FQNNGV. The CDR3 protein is CASSLDDTEAFF. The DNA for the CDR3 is TGTGCCAGCAGCTTAGATGACACTGAAGCTTTCTTT.

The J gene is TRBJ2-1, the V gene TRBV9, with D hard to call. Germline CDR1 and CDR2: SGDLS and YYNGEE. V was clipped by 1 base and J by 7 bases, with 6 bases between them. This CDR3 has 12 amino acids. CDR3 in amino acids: CASSVTSNEQFF. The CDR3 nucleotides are TGTGCCAGCAGCGTAACTTCGAATGAGCAGTTCTTC. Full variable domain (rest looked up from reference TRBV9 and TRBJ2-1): DSGVTQTPKHLITATGQRVTLRCSPRSGDLSVYWYQQSLDQGLQFLIQYYNGEERAKGNILERFSAQQFPDLHSELNLSSLELGDSALYFCASSVTSNEQFFGPGTRLTVL.

The CDR3 sequence: CASSSTGGSPRSTEAFF. CDR3 sequence (DNA): TGTGCCAGCAGCTCTACAGGGGGCAGCCCAAGATCCACTGAAGCTTTCTTT. The genes are TRBV7-3 and TRBJ1-1; TRBD1 matches at 9 bases. Trimming cost V 4 bases and J 4 bases; bases outside gene matches: 13. The CDR3 length is 17 residues. The germline V gene has CDR1 SGHTA and CDR2 FQGTGA. Using reference TRBV7-3 and TRBJ1-1 for the parts outside the CDR3, the full variable domain is GAGVSQTPSNKVTEKGKYVELRCDPISGHTALYWYRQSLGQGPEFLIYFQGTGAADDSGLPNDRFFAVRPEGSVSTLKIQRTERGDSAVYLCASSSTGGSPRSTEAFFGQGTRLTVV.

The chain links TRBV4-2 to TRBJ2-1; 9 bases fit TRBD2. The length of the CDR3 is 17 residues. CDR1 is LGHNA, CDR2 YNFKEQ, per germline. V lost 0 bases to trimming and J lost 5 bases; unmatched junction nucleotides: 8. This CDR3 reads CASSQEGGRAKDNEQFF. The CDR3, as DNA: TGTGCCAGCAGCCAAGAAGGCGGGAGGGCCAAGGACAATGAGCAGTTCTTC.

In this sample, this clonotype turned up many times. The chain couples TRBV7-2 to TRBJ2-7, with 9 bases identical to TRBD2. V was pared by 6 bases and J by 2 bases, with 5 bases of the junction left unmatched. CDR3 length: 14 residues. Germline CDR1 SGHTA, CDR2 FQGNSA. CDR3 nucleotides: TGTGCCAGCAGTTTTAGCGGGGGACCCTACGAGCAGTACTTC. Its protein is CASSFSGGPYEQYF. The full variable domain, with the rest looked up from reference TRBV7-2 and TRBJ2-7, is GAGVSQSPSNKVTEKGKDVELRCDPISGHTALYWYRQSLGQGLEFLIYFQGNSAPDKSGLPSDRFSAERTGGSVSTLTIQRTQQEDSAVYLCASSFSGGPYEQYFGPGTRLTVT.

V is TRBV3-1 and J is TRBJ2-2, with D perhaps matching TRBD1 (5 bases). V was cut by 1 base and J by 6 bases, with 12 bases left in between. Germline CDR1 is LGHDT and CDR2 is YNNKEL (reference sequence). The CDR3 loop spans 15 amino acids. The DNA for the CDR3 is TGTGCCAGCAGCCAAGCCCAACTACAGGCCGGGGAGCTGTTTTTT. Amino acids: CASSQAQLQAGELFF.

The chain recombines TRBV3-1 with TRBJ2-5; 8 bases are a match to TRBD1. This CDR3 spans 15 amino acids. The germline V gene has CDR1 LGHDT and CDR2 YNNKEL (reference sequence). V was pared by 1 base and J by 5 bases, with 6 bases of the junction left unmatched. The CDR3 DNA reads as TGTGCCAGCAGCCAAGGACAGGGGACAAGGGAGACCCAGTACTTC. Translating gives CASSQGQGTRETQYF.

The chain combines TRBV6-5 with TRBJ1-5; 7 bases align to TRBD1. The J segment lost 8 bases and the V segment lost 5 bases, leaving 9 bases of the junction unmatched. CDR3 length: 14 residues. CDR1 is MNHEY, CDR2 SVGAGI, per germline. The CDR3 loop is CASSNYRQGEPQHF. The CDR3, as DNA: TGTGCCAGCAGTAACTACCGACAGGGAGAGCCCCAGCATTTT.

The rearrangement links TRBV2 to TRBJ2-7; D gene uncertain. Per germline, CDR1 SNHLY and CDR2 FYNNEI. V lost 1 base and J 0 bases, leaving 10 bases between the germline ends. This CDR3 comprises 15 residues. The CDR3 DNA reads TGTGCCAGCAGTGAAGGAGCAGGTTACTCCTACGAGCAGTACTTC. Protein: CASSEGAGYSYEQYF.

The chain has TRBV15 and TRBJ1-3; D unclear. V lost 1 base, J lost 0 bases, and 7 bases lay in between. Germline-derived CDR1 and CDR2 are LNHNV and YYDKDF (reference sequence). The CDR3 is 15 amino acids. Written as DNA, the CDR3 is TGTGCCACCAGCAGAGTACTGAGCTCTGGAAACACCATATATTTT. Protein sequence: CATSRVLSSGNTIYF.

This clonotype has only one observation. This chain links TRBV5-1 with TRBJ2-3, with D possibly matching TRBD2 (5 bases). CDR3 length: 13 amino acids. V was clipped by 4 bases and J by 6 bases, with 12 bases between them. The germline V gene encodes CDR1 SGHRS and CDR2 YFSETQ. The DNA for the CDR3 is TGCGCCAGCAGCACGGACTGGGCGGATACGCAGTATTTT. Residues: CASSTDWADTQYF.

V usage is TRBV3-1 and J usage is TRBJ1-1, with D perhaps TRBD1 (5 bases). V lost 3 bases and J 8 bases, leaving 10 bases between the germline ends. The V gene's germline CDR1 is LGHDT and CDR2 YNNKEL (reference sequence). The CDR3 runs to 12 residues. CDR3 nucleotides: TGTGCCAGCAGCCAGCAGGGACTGGAAGCTTTCTTT. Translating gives CASSQQGLEAFF.

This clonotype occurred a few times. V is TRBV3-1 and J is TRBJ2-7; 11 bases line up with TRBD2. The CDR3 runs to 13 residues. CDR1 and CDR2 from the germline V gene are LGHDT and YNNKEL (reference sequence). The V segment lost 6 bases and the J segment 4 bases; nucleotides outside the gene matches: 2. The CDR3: CASRLAGEYEQYF. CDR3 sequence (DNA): TGTGCCAGCAGACTAGCGGGGGAATACGAGCAGTACTTC.

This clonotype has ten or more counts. CDR3 loop: CASSLQGATGELFF. As DNA, the CDR3 is TGTGCCAGCTCTCTACAGGGAGCCACCGGGGAGCTGTTTTTT. The chain links TRBV18 to TRBJ2-2; a possible D gene is TRBD1 (6 bases). The CDR3 runs to 14 residues. The germline V gene has CDR1 KGHSH and CDR2 LQKENI. Trimming removed 6 bases at V and 4 bases at J, with 12 bases between.

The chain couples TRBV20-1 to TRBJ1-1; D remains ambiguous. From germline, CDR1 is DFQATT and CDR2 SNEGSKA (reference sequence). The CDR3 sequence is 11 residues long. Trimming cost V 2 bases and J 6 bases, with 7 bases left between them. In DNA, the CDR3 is TGCAGTGCTAGATCTGGGGCTGAAGCTTTCTTT. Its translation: CSARSGAEAFF.

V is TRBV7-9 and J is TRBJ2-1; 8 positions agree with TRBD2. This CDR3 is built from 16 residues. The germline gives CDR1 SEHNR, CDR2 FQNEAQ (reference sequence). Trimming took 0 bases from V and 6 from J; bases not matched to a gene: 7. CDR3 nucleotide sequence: TGTGCCAGCAGCTTAGCCGGGATAACTAGCGGCAATGAGCAGTTCTTC. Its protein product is CASSLAGITSGNEQFF.